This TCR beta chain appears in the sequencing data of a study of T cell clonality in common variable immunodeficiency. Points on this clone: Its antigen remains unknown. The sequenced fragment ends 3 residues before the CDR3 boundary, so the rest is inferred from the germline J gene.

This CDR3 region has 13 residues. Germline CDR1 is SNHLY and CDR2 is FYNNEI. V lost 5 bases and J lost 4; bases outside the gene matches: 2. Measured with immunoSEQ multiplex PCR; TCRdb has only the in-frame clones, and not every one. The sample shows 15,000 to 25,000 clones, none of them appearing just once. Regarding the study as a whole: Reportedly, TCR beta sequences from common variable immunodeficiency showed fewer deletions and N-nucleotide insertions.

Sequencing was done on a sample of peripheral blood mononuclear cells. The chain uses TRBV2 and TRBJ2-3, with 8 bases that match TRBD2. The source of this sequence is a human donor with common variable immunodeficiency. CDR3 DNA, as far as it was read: TGTGCCAGCAGTTCAGCGGGAGCAGATACG. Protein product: CASSSAGADT. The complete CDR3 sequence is CASSSAGADTQYF.